The 29 T cell receptor beta chains listed next were all sequenced from one sample in a study of cytomegalovirus exposure and HLA in healthy donors. PCR amplification relied on 60 Vbeta primers (plus 13 Jbeta primers). TCRdb's table, derived via immunoSEQ multiplex PCR, lists solely in-frame clones and lacks some. The sample holds about 160,000 clones, 84% seen once. What was sequenced was PBMCs. These receptors came from a boy aged 2 to 10 in good health and CMV-seronegative.

This chain links TRBV19 with TRBJ2-7; the D gene is possibly TRBD1 (6 bases). Trimming removed 0 bases at V and 4 bases at J, with 10 bases between. The germline V gene has CDR1 LNHDA and CDR2 SQIVND (reference sequence). This CDR3 is built from 14 residues. This CDR3 is CASSIDPRGYEQYF. CDR3 nucleotide sequence: TGTGCCAGTAGTATAGATCCCAGGGGATACGAGCAGTACTTC.

This chain links TRBV27 with TRBJ1-2, with D hard to call. CDR1 is MNHEY, CDR2 SMNVEV, per germline (reference sequence). V was shortened by 7 bases and J by 1 base, with 10 bases between the two germline ends. This CDR3 is 13 amino acids long. The CDR3: CASTPGSNYGYTF. The CDR3 nucleotides are TGTGCCAGCACCCCAGGAAGTAACTATGGCTACACCTTC.

This chain uses TRBV18 with TRBJ2-1, with D perhaps TRBD2 (6 bases). Trimming removed 4 bases from V and 4 bases from J, with 14 bases in between. Germline assignment: CDR1 KGHSH and CDR2 LQKENI. The CDR3 has 15 amino acids. The CDR3 DNA reads as TGTGCCAGCTCACTGTCGAGCGGGCTTTACAATGAGCAGTTCTTC. It codes for CASSLSSGLYNEQFF.

The sample holds one count of this clone. The chain has TRBV27 and TRBJ2-2; a weak D match, TRBD1 (5 bases). CDR3 length: 13 residues. Trimming stripped 3 bases from V and 5 bases from J, with 7 bases between. In germline, CDR1 is MNHEY, CDR2 SMNVEV (reference sequence). Written as DNA, the CDR3 is TGTGCCAGCAGTTTTAAGGGGACCGGGGAGCTGTTTTTT. Residues: CASSFKGTGELFF.

J is TRBJ2-3 and V is TRBV28, with 9 bases matching TRBD1. After removal of 5 bases from V and 5 bases from J, the junction contained 8 bases not matched to a gene. CDR1 and CDR2 from the germline V gene are MDHEN and SYDVKM. There are 15 residues in the CDR3. The CDR3 loop is CASSPWTGDRDTQYF. CDR3 bases: TGTGCCAGCAGTCCCTGGACAGGGGATAGAGATACGCAGTATTTT.

The chain is built from TRBV5-1 and TRBJ2-7; the match to TRBD2 covers 7 bases. The length of the CDR3 is 18 residues. Germline V lookup: CDR1 SGHRS, CDR2 YFSETQ. Trimming took 0 bases from V and 3 from J; bases not matched to a gene: 15. The CDR3 protein is CASSLGASGLTGFYEQYF. The CDR3 DNA sequence: TGCGCCAGCAGCTTGGGGGCTAGCGGCCTAACGGGGTTCTACGAGCAGTACTTC.

The V call is TRBV28, the J call TRBJ1-2; 11 nucleotides align to TRBD1. Germline trimming cut 1 base from V and 7 bases from J; bases unmatched to any gene: 17. The CDR3 covers 19 residues. Germline CDR1 MDHEN, CDR2 SYDVKM. CDR3 in amino acids: CASSLYIVDRGRLSGGYTF. The DNA of the CDR3 is TGTGCCAGCAGTTTATACATCGTGGACAGGGGGCGTCTTTCGGGTGGCTACACCTTC.

This CDR3 is CASSQSRNEQFF. The CDR3 nucleotides read TGTGCCAGCAGCCAATCGCGGAATGAGCAGTTCTTC. The J gene is TRBJ2-1, the V gene TRBV4-2, with D hard to call. Trimming took off 2 bases at V and 7 bases at J, with 6 bases between the two ends. The germline CDR1 and CDR2 sequences are LGHNA and YNFKEQ. The CDR3 runs 12 residues.

The chain is built from TRBV7-3 and TRBJ1-2, with a weak D call TRBD1 (6 bases). Germline V lookup: CDR1 SGHTA, CDR2 FQGTGA. This CDR3 is 16 amino acids long. The germline V and J ends were trimmed by 0 bases and 3 bases, with 14 bases remaining between them. The DNA of the CDR3 is TGTGCCAGCAGCTTAACGGGGGGGGCCGATCACTATGGCTACACCTTC. Protein product: CASSLTGGADHYGYTF.

J is TRBJ2-1 and V is TRBV27; no clear D. The germline V gene encodes CDR1 MNHEY and CDR2 SMNVEV (reference sequence). This CDR3 comprises 13 residues. Trimming removed 6 bases from V and 0 bases from J, with 6 bases in between. CDR3 protein: CASRPSSYNEQFF. The DNA of the CDR3 is TGTGCCAGCAGGCCGAGCTCCTACAATGAGCAGTTCTTC.

The J gene is TRBJ1-5, the V gene TRBV2, with 8 positions matching TRBD1. Germline V CDR1 and CDR2: SNHLY, FYNNEI. The CDR3 loop spans 15 amino acids. V trimming: 2 bases; J trimming: 4 bases; junction bases outside the gene matches: 4. CDR3 coding DNA: TGTGCCAGCAGTGAATATTGGACAGGGAATCAGCCCCAGCATTTT. Amino acids: CASSEYWTGNQPQHF.

The chain links TRBV6-1 to TRBJ2-2, with D maybe TRBD2 (6 bases). CDR1 and CDR2 from the germline V gene are MNHNS and SASEGT. V dropped 3 bases and J dropped 0 bases, with 11 bases sitting between them. There are 16 residues in the CDR3. CDR3 bases: TGTGCCAGCAGTGAGGAGGGGCCCCCGAACACCGGGGAGCTGTTTTTT. It yields the protein CASSEEGPPNTGELFF.

V and J are TRBV7-8 and TRBJ1-2; D unresolved. The V end lost 5 bases, the J end lost 5 bases, and 18 bases lay between the germline ends. Germline-derived CDR1 and CDR2 are SGHVS and FQNEAQ. This CDR3 contains 15 residues. CDR3 loop: CASSLDPMGRYGYTF. For the CDR3, the DNA is TGTGCCAGCAGCCTAGACCCGATGGGGAGGTATGGCTACACCTTC.

As DNA, the CDR3 is TGTGCTAGCGGGACTAGCATCTACGAGCAGTACTTC. Its translation: CASGTSIYEQYF. The chain employs TRBV12-5 and TRBJ2-7, with 9 bases matching TRBD2. The CDR3 is 12 residues long. Germline assignment: CDR1 LGHNT and CDR2 FRNRAP. J lost 3 bases, V lost 9 bases, and 3 bases had no gene match.

This chain uses TRBV5-4 with TRBJ2-1; no definite D call. Germline lookup yields CDR1 SGHNT and CDR2 YYREEE (reference sequence). The CDR3 is 15 residues long. Trimming took off 2 bases at V and 1 base at J, with 10 bases between the two ends. The CDR3 region is CASSLSARSYNEQFF. The CDR3, as DNA: TGTGCCAGCAGCTTAAGTGCCAGATCCTACAATGAGCAGTTCTTC.

V gene TRBV5-1 combines with J gene TRBJ1-2; D is unresolved. This CDR3 has 12 amino acids. In germline, CDR1 is SGHRS, CDR2 YFSETQ. Trimming took off 0 bases at V and 8 bases at J, with 8 bases between the two ends. CDR3 bases: TGCGCCAGCAGCTTGGGAGGCGGCGGCTACACCTTC. Its protein is CASSLGGGGYTF.

V and J are TRBV28 and TRBJ2-3; the match to TRBD1 covers 10 bases. Germline V CDR1 and CDR2: MDHEN, SYDVKM. The V gene end was trimmed by 3 bases and the J gene end by 0 bases; junction bases not matched to a gene: 15. The CDR3 has 20 amino acids. CDR3 sequence reads: CASSFPTGTGEIPSTDTQYF. The CDR3 region has the DNA TGTGCCAGCAGTTTCCCAACCGGGACAGGGGAAATACCTAGCACAGATACGCAGTATTTT.

This rearrangement joins TRBV6-1 to TRBJ2-5, with TRBD2 identical over 9 bases. The germline gives CDR1 MNHNS, CDR2 SASEGT. The CDR3 runs 13 residues. The V and J ends lost 11 bases and 5 bases, in that order; junction bases with no gene match: 9. The CDR3 here is CAGGDSGSETQYF. The CDR3 nucleotides are TGTGCCGGGGGGGATAGCGGGAGCGAGACCCAGTACTTC.

This clone was observed a single time. This chain links TRBV12-2 with TRBJ2-7; TRBD2, as called in the table, went unchecked against the DNA. TRBV12-2 is a documented pseudogene. This CDR3 comprises 12 residues. CDR3 DNA sequence: TGTGCAATTTTGACTAGCTCCTACGAGCAGTACTTC. This translates into CAILTSSYEQYF.

The chain recombines TRBV11-2 with TRBJ1-1, with a tentative D call TRBD1 (5 bases). V dropped 3 bases and J dropped 0 bases, with 11 bases sitting between them. There are 15 residues in the CDR3. Germline CDR1 is SGHAT and CDR2 is FQNNGV. CDR3 amino acids: CASSFRVGMNTEAFF. Written as DNA, the CDR3 is TGTGCCAGCAGCTTCAGGGTGGGGATGAACACTGAAGCTTTCTTT. Using reference TRBV11-2 and TRBJ1-1 for the parts outside the CDR3, the full variable domain is EAGVAQSPRYKIIEKRQSVAFWCNPISGHATLYWYQQILGQGPKLLIQFQNNGVVDDSQLPKDRFSAERLKGVDSTLKIQPAKLEDSAVYLCASSFRVGMNTEAFFGQGTRLTVV.

This clone was detected once. This chain links TRBV5-1 with TRBJ2-7; 8 nucleotides align to TRBD2. The germline gives CDR1 SGHRS, CDR2 YFSETQ. Trimming removed 4 bases from V and 3 bases from J; junction bases left unmatched: 9. This CDR3 contains 15 residues. The CDR3 loop reads CASSPRRGVNYEQYF. CDR3 in DNA: TGCGCCAGCAGCCCAAGGCGGGGGGTTAACTACGAGCAGTACTTC.

This sequence joins TRBV19 and TRBJ2-1; 8 bases line up with TRBD2. CDR1 and CDR2 (germline): LNHDA, SQIVND (reference sequence). V dropped 4 bases and J dropped 6; count of bases not matched to a gene: 14. The CDR3 contains 17 residues. CDR3 coding DNA: TGTGCCAGTAGTACTATTTTAGCGGGACGGACTCCCAATGAGCAGTTCTTC. The encoded protein is CASSTILAGRTPNEQFF.

V and J are TRBV4-2 and TRBJ2-4; TRBD1 might be the D (5 bases). This CDR3 region has 15 residues. V was clipped by 0 bases and J by 3 bases, with 9 bases between them. Per the germline V gene, CDR1 is LGHNA and CDR2 is YNFKEQ. CDR3 loop: CASSQDQGGKNIQYF. The CDR3 DNA reads as TGTGCCAGCAGCCAAGACCAGGGCGGCAAAAACATTCAGTACTTC.

The V call is TRBV5-1, the J call TRBJ1-1, with 7 bases that match TRBD1. V was pared by 5 bases and J by 2 bases, with 3 bases of the junction left unmatched. Germline lookup yields CDR1 SGHRS and CDR2 YFSETQ. The CDR3 has 13 amino acids. The CDR3 coding sequence is TGCGCCAGCAGACGACAGGGAAACACTGAAGCTTTCTTT. It translates to CASRRQGNTEAFF.

This chain joins TRBV29-1 and TRBJ1-3; D is unclear. This CDR3 is built from 14 residues. V shed 6 bases and J shed 2 bases, with 14 bases lying between them. Germline V lookup: CDR1 SQVTM, CDR2 ANQGSEA. The CDR3 here is CSVAYSRPGNTIYF. The CDR3 DNA sequence: TGCAGCGTGGCCTACAGCCGTCCTGGAAACACCATATATTTT.

The CDR3 region is CASTTYNYGYTF. The CDR3 DNA reads TGTGCCAGCACTACCTACAACTATGGCTACACCTTC. The chain is built from TRBV2 and TRBJ1-2; D uncertain. This CDR3 has 12 amino acids. V was trimmed by 7 bases and J by 2 bases, leaving 8 bases between them. The germline V gene has CDR1 SNHLY and CDR2 FYNNEI.

The V and J genes are TRBV6-1 and TRBJ1-1, with D possibly TRBD1 on 6 matching bases. The length of the CDR3 is 14 residues. V dropped 1 base and J dropped 4 bases, with 10 bases sitting between them. CDR1 and CDR2 (germline): MNHNS, SASEGT. CDR3 in amino acids: CASSEERGPTEAFF. The CDR3 bases are TGTGCCAGCAGTGAAGAGCGGGGGCCCACTGAAGCTTTCTTT.

This chain links TRBV7-9 with TRBJ2-5, with 14 nucleotides matching TRBD2. CDR3 size: 15 residues. The germline V gene has CDR1 SEHNR and CDR2 FQNEAQ (reference sequence). Losses at the gene ends were 4 bases for V and 5 bases for J; bases not matched to a gene: 3. As DNA, the CDR3 is TGTGCCAGCAGCTCGGGACTAGCGGGAGTTGAGACCCAGTACTTC. It translates to CASSSGLAGVETQYF. Full variable domain (rest looked up from reference TRBV7-9 and TRBJ2-5): DTGVSQNPRHKITKRGQNVTFRCDPISEHNRLYWYRQTLGQGPEFLTYFQNEAQLEKSRLLSDRFSAERPKGSFSTLEIQRTEQGDSAMYLCASSSGLAGVETQYFGPGTRLLVL.

V is TRBV4-2 and J is TRBJ1-4; TRBD1 aligns across 9 bases. Germline V gene sequence: CDR1 LGHNA, CDR2 YNFKEQ. The CDR3 totals 15 residues. V lost 1 base and J lost 3; bases outside the gene matches: 0. CDR3 sequence: CASSQGDRANEKLFF. As DNA, the CDR3 is TGTGCCAGCAGCCAAGGGGACAGGGCTAATGAAAAACTGTTTTTT.